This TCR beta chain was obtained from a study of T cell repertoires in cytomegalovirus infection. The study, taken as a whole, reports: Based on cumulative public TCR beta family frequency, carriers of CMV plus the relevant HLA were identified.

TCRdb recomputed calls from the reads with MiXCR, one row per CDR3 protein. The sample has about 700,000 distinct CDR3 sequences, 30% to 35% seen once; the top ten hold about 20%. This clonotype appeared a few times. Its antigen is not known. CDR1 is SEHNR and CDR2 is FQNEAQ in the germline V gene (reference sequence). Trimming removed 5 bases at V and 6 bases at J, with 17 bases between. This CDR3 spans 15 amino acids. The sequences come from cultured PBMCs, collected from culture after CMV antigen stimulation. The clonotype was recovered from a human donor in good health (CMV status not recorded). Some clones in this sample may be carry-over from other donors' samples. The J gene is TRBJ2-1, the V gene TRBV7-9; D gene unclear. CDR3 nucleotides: TGTGCCAGCAGCACGGCCGTCTCGGTTTTCAATGAGCAGTTCTTC. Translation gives CASSTAVSVFNEQFF.